The 28 T cell receptor beta chains presented below share a single source sample, sequenced in a study of T cells after yellow fever vaccination. TCRdb re-called the 5' RACE reads through MiXCR, storing one row per CDR3 protein. The table includes some 600,000 distinct CDR3 sequences, roughly a sixth detected once. Sequenced material: PBMCs, taken roughly 5 days after the first yellow fever vaccination. The receptors were sampled from a man in his late teens or twenties who received the YFV17D yellow fever vaccine.

This clonotype was detected a few times. The rearrangement uses TRBV4-3 and TRBJ2-3; no definite D call. The CDR3 totals 14 residues. Germline loops: CDR1 LGHNA, CDR2 YSLEER. Trimming stripped 4 bases from V and 3 bases from J, with 11 bases between. CDR3 region: CASSRRLRTDTQYF. The CDR3 DNA reads as TGCGCCAGCAGCCGCCGACTGAGAACAGATACGCAGTATTTT.

The chain joins TRBV11-2 to TRBJ1-6; no definite D call. The germline V gene has CDR1 SGHAT and CDR2 FQNNGV. The CDR3 sequence is 19 residues long. Trimming took 4 bases from V and 3 from J, leaving 22 bases between them. CDR3 in amino acids: CASSYGFGGKNFYNSPLHF. CDR3 DNA sequence: TGTGCCAGCAGCTACGGGTTCGGCGGCAAGAACTTCTATAATTCACCCCTCCACTTT.

The chain recombines TRBV29-1 with TRBJ2-2; possibly TRBD2 for D (6 bases). The CDR3 has 13 amino acids. Germline CDR1 SQVTM, CDR2 ANQGSEA. V was shortened by 3 bases and J by 5 bases, with 10 bases between the two germline ends. The CDR3 sequence is CSVDYGGTGELFF. As DNA, the CDR3 is TGCAGCGTTGATTATGGGGGGACCGGGGAGCTGTTTTTT.

The table lists this clonotype with a few counts. The gene calls are TRBV7-8 and TRBJ2-1; D is perhaps TRBD1 or TRBD2 (5 bases each). Germline V gene sequence: CDR1 SGHVS, CDR2 FQNEAQ. The CDR3 contains 14 residues. Deletions cut 1 base from V and 8 bases from J, with 12 bases between. The CDR3 sequence is CASSLVVREHEQFF. The CDR3 nucleotides are TGTGCCAGCAGCTTAGTAGTCAGGGAGCATGAGCAGTTCTTC.

The rearrangement links TRBV7-2 to TRBJ1-2; the D is unclear. Germline V CDR1 and CDR2: SGHTA, FQGNSA. The V end was cut by 2 bases, the J end by 0 bases, with 10 bases between. The CDR3 spans 15 residues. The CDR3 loop is CASSLMAGANYGYTF. In DNA, the CDR3 is TGTGCCAGCAGCTTAATGGCTGGAGCTAACTATGGCTACACCTTC.

The chain uses TRBV5-4 and TRBJ2-3; D may be TRBD2 (6 bases). Germline values: CDR1 SGHNT, CDR2 YYREEE (reference sequence). Trimming left V 0 bases short and J 4 bases short, with 15 bases between. This CDR3 spans 16 amino acids. The CDR3 nucleotides read TGTGCCAGCAGCTTGGTAGTGGGGGGTTGGTCAGATACGCAGTATTTT. Its translation: CASSLVVGGWSDTQYF.

The chain employs TRBV7-9 and TRBJ1-1; weak D call: TRBD1 (5 bases). V was clipped by 5 bases and J by 4 bases, with 17 bases between them. Per the germline V gene, CDR1 is SEHNR and CDR2 is FQNEAQ (reference sequence). The CDR3 extends over 15 amino acids. CDR3 sequence (DNA): TGTGCCAGCAGCCCGCGACAGTTTTTGGGCACTGAAGCTTTCTTT. Translated: CASSPRQFLGTEAFF.

This clonotype has only a few counts. CDR3 nucleotides: TGTGCCAGCACCCTGACTAGCGGTAGCACAGATACGCAGTATTTT. Its protein is CASTLTSGSTDTQYF. The rearrangement joins TRBV12-3 or TRBV12-4 to TRBJ2-3; 9 bases fit TRBD2. The CDR3 runs 15 residues. J gave up 0 bases and V 7 bases, and 5 bases lay outside the gene matches.

V and J are TRBV20-1 and TRBJ1-2, with D possibly being TRBD1 (5 bases). The CDR3 loop spans 14 amino acids. The V and J ends lost 1 base and 8 bases respectively, with 17 bases between them. Germline V gives CDR1 DFQATT, CDR2 SNEGSKA (reference sequence). The CDR3 loop is CSARVRDRPWGYTF. The CDR3 DNA is TGCAGTGCTAGAGTGCGGGACCGACCCTGGGGCTACACCTTC.

This clonotype was picked up a small number of times. The CDR3 nucleotides are TGTGCCAGCAGCTTAGGGGTGAGGCAGACTACGCAGTATTTT. It yields the protein CASSLGVRQTTQYF. The chain couples TRBV7-2 to TRBJ2-3; D gene unclear. The CDR3 length is 14 residues. CDR1 SGHTA and CDR2 FQGNSA come from the germline V gene. V was shortened by 1 base and J by 8 bases, with 13 bases between the two germline ends.

This clonotype has only a few counts. The chain joins TRBV6-1 to TRBJ1-5; no firm D call. The CDR3 has 14 amino acids. CDR1 and CDR2 (germline): MNHNS, SASEGT. Trimming removed 1 base from V and 7 bases from J, with 11 bases in between. CDR3 nucleotides: TGTGCCAGCAGTGAAGATGGACGGGGACAGCCCCAGCATTTT. It specifies CASSEDGRGQPQHF.

About this clonotype itself: A much larger clone differs by one base, so this may be a read error. The chain is built from TRBV12-3 or TRBV12-4 and TRBJ2-1, with TRBD2 matching over 10 bases. The junction had 1 base not matched to a gene; V was cut back by 2 bases and J by 6 bases. CDR3 length: 14 amino acids. CDR3 sequence: CASSLLAGANEQFF. CDR3 sequence (DNA): TGTGCCAGCAGTTTACTAGCGGGGGCCAATGAGCAGTTCTTC.

Notes on this clonotype: The germline gene is not matched at one end of the junction; a read error may be the cause. This rearrangement joins TRBV11-2 to TRBJ1-3, with D hard to call. This CDR3 is built from 11 residues. Germline CDR1 SGHAT, CDR2 FQNNGV. CDR3 residues: CASSSGSWRNF. The CDR3, as DNA: TGTGCCAGCAGCTCTGGATCCTGGAGGAATTTT.

This clonotype was detected many times. Mismatch with germline at one junction end may stem from a read error. The V and J genes are TRBV10-3 and TRBJ2-2; TRBD2 matches 10 bases. The CDR3 consists of 16 residues. Per the germline V gene, CDR1 is ENHRY and CDR2 is SYGVKD. CDR3 in amino acids: CAISESVGLATGELFF. CDR3 DNA: TGTGCCATCAGCGAGTCAGTGGGACTAGCGACCGGGGAGCTGTTTTTT.

In its sample, this clonotype was seen a few times. The chain employs TRBV3-1 and TRBJ2-3; tentatively, D is TRBD2 (7 bases). The CDR3 extends over 18 amino acids. Between the trimmed V and J ends, which lost 3 bases and 4 bases, there was a span of 23 bases. Germline-derived CDR1 and CDR2 are LGHDT and YNNKEL (reference sequence). The CDR3 DNA is TGTGCCAGCAGCCACCCGATGGGGAGGGGGGGCCGTTCAGATACGCAGTATTTT. Translation: CASSHPMGRGGRSDTQYF.

This rearrangement joins TRBV20-1 to TRBJ2-3; 7 nucleotides line up with TRBD1. The CDR3 is made up of 21 amino acids. Germline V gene lookup returns CDR1 DFQATT and CDR2 SNEGSKA (reference sequence). V lost 5 bases, J lost 0 bases, and 26 bases stayed unmatched. The CDR3 coding sequence is TGCAGTGCTTGGACGGGACAGACCGGCGGTCTCGCCGTGTTGAGCACAGATACGCAGTATTTT. Translating it yields CSAWTGQTGGLAVLSTDTQYF.

This chain links TRBV4-1 with TRBJ1-5; D not certain. V was pared by 1 base and J by 3 bases, with 13 bases between. The CDR3 is 16 amino acids. The germline gives CDR1 MGHRA, CDR2 YSYEKL. The CDR3: CASSQVLAYPNQPQHF. The CDR3 DNA reads TGCGCCAGCAGCCAAGTTCTCGCATACCCCAATCAGCCCCAGCATTTT.

This clonotype was detected many times. This chain links TRBV5-4 with TRBJ2-2; 13 bases map to TRBD2. Looked up from germline, CDR1 is SGHNT and CDR2 is YYREEE (reference sequence). Trimming took 1 base from V and 4 from J; bases not matched to a gene: 1. The CDR3 consists of 16 residues. The CDR3 loop is CASSLRLAGGTGELFF. The CDR3 nucleotides are TGTGCCAGCAGCTTGCGACTAGCGGGGGGCACCGGGGAGCTGTTTTTT. The whole variable domain, filled in from reference TRBV5-4 and TRBJ2-2, reads ETGVTQSPTHLIKTRGQQVTLRCSSQSGHNTVSWYQQALGQGPQFIFQYYREEENGRGNFPPRFSGLQFPNYSSELNVNALELDDSALYLCASSLRLAGGTGELFFGEGSRLTVL.

V usage is TRBV7-8 and J usage is TRBJ2-1; D may be TRBD1 or TRBD2 (6 bases each). Per the germline V gene, CDR1 is SGHVS and CDR2 is FQNEAQ. V shed 5 bases and J shed 15 bases, with 20 bases lying between them. The CDR3 extends over 13 amino acids. This CDR3 is CASSPSEGVRMFF. In DNA form, the CDR3 reads TGTGCCAGCAGCCCATCGGAGGGGGTGAGAATGTTCTTC.

This clonotype was counted only a few times. The V and J genes are TRBV7-8 and TRBJ2-3; D unresolved. V was shortened by 6 bases and J by 0 bases, with 13 bases between the two germline ends. The CDR3 length is 15 residues. Germline V gives CDR1 SGHVS, CDR2 FQNEAQ. The CDR3 protein is CASRRTYSSTDTQYF. The CDR3 DNA follows: TGTGCCAGCAGACGAACGTACTCTAGCACAGATACGCAGTATTTT.

In its sample, this clonotype was seen a few times. This rearrangement joins TRBV25-1 to TRBJ1-6; the D is unclear. V lost 4 bases and J lost 8, with 9 bases in between. The CDR3 runs 13 residues. CDR1 and CDR2 from the germline V gene are MGHDK and SYGVNS. CDR3 sequence (DNA): TGTGCCAGCAGTGGGGCGTTAGATTCACCCCTCCACTTT. This translates into CASSGALDSPLHF.

A few counts support this clonotype. The chain recombines TRBV28 with TRBJ2-7; 7 positions agree with TRBD2. V was pared by 5 bases and J by 4 bases, with 5 bases of the junction left unmatched. The germline CDR1 and CDR2 sequences are MDHEN and SYDVKM. The CDR3 totals 13 residues. The CDR3, as DNA: TGTGCCAGCAGTCGGGGGGACGGTTACGAGCAGTACGTC. It specifies CASSRGDGYEQYV.

This clonotype appeared a few times. The genes are TRBV7-9 and TRBJ2-3, with a weak D call TRBD2 (5 bases). Germline assignment: CDR1 SEHNR and CDR2 FQNEAQ (reference sequence). The CDR3 is 16 amino acids. The germline V and J ends were trimmed by 4 bases and 4 bases, with 18 bases remaining between them. The chain's CDR3 is CASSSPLESSSDTQYF. CDR3 coding DNA: TGTGCCAGCAGCTCCCCACTAGAGAGTTCATCAGATACGCAGTATTTT.

J is TRBJ2-3 and V is TRBV29-1, with TRBD2 matching over 10 bases. V was pared by 5 bases and J by 2 bases, with 10 bases of the junction left unmatched. Germline V CDR1 and CDR2: SQVTM, ANQGSEA. This CDR3 contains 16 residues. This CDR3 reads CSVFGLADLLTDTQYF. CDR3 nucleotides: TGCAGCGTTTTCGGACTAGCGGACCTTCTCACAGATACGCAGTATTTT.

This chain links TRBV20-1 with TRBJ1-2, with D possibly TRBD1 on 5 matching bases. Between the trimmed V and J ends, which lost 4 bases and 8 bases, there was a span of 23 bases. CDR1 DFQATT and CDR2 SNEGSKA come from the germline V gene (reference sequence). The CDR3 sequence is 15 residues long. The CDR3 loop reads CSATLPPGRGGGYTF. In DNA form, the CDR3 reads TGCAGTGCTACATTACCCCCTGGGAGGGGAGGCGGCTACACCTTC.

This clonotype has only a few counts. The chain couples TRBV4-2 to TRBJ2-1; 7 positions match TRBD2. Germline lookup yields CDR1 LGHNA and CDR2 YNFKEQ. V lost 3 bases, J lost 6 bases, and 11 bases stayed unmatched. This CDR3 is built from 16 residues. CDR3 nucleotides: TGTGCCAGCAGCCAGGCCGGCGGGGGAGTCTTCAATGAGCAGTTCTTC. As protein: CASSQAGGGVFNEQFF.

This clonotype was counted a few times. This chain joins TRBV10-3 and TRBJ1-1; no definite D call. Trimming cost V 4 bases and J 1 base, with 13 bases left between them. Germline V gene sequence: CDR1 ENHRY, CDR2 SYGVKD. The CDR3 length is 15 residues. CDR3: CAISAPSSRNTEAFF. DNA for the CDR3: TGTGCCATCAGTGCCCCTTCATCCAGGAACACTGAAGCTTTCTTT.

This clonotype was observed a handful of times. The chain uses TRBV7-2 and TRBJ2-5; 9 nucleotides agree with TRBD2. CDR3 size: 14 residues. V lost 10 bases, J lost 3 bases, and 9 bases stayed unmatched. Germline assignment: CDR1 SGHTA and CDR2 FQGNSA. The DNA of the CDR3 is TGTGCCACCTCCATAGTAGCGGGGGAAGAGACCCAGTACTTC. Translating gives CATSIVAGEETQYF.